This T cell receptor (beta chain) derives from a study of regulatory T cells in long-lasting Graves disease. Described time point: newly diagnosed GD, antithyroid drugs for less than 3 months. PBMC RNA served as the TCR library source. This clonotype showed up many times. The trim removed 4 bases at V and 3 bases at J, leaving 5 bases unmatched. The CDR3 totals 14 residues. Germline CDR1 is SGHRS and CDR2 is YFSETQ. With iRepertoire HTBI primers and Arm-PCR of CDR3 regions, TCR beta libraries were built. TCRdb re-analysed the multiplex PCR reads in MiXCR, keeping a single row per CDR3 protein. Among around 400,000 distinct CDR3 sequences listed, about 10% were seen once. The same data also contributed to another study, on T cells in Graves' hyperthyroidism and ophthalmopathy.

This specimen was peripheral blood mononuclear cells (PBMCs), taken at new diagnosis, from a patient treated with antithyroid drugs. This receptor was obtained from a woman between 18 and 29 years old with Graves disease. The chain recombines TRBV5-1 with TRBJ2-7; 9 bases line up with TRBD2. The DNA of the CDR3 is TGCGCCAGCAGCGAGACTAGCGGTCTCTACGAGCAGTACTTC. Its translation is CASSETSGLYEQYF.